Sequencing of this T cell receptor (beta chain) was carried out in a study of blood T cell repertoires in COVID-19. Across the study: Nucleic acid was either cDNA or gDNA, and it came from T cells, B-cell-depleted T cells, or PBMCs.

As processed by the authors: Quantification of nucleated cells was approximated via reference gene primer amplification. The protocol was immunoSEQ multiplex PCR, while the TCRdb copy is restricted to in-frame clones and leaves out a portion. Clone size and the V and J calls come from that table; the DNA yielded D and trimming. The data contain about 94,000 clones, 65% to 85% of them seen just once; the ten biggest clones take up approximately 6.5%. Germline V gene lookup returns CDR1 LNHDA and CDR2 SQIVND (reference sequence). V trimming: 7 bases; J trimming: 4 bases; junction bases outside the gene matches: 7. The CDR3 spans 14 residues.

Sequenced material: peripheral blood. This sequence joins TRBV19 and TRBJ1-2; 9 bases match TRBD1. This TCR was sampled from a man aged 55 to 70 with acute or convalescent COVID-19. Here the CDR3 DNA reads TGTGCCAGTACCCCCGGGACAGGGCCCTATGGCTACACCTTC. It is translated as CASTPGTGPYGYTF.